These 32 T cell receptor beta chains were all obtained from the same sample, sequenced in a study of Ad26.COV2.S vaccination and SARS-CoV-2 variants. As for treatment: around 19 received Ad26.COV2.S at low or high dose, single or two shots; about 5 received placebo; per-sample allocation not given. Samples were taken on day 63 after the first vaccine or placebo injection. Sequenced by immunoSEQ multiplex PCR; TCRdb stores in-frame clones only, minus some. This sample has hundreds of thousands of clones, with around 86% found just once. Specimen: peripheral blood, collected in a trial of Ad26.COV2.S vaccine versus placebo. Source of these receptors: a person between 18 and 65 years old who received the Ad26.COV2.S COVID-19 vaccine or a placebo.

The gene calls are TRBV5-1 and TRBJ2-6; 8 nucleotides line up with TRBD1. Germline lookup yields CDR1 SGHRS and CDR2 YFSETQ. V dropped 5 bases and J dropped 0; count of bases not matched to a gene: 4. The CDR3 runs 16 residues. The CDR3 is CASSQGAGSGANVLTF. In DNA form, the CDR3 reads TGCGCCAGCAGTCAGGGGGCTGGCTCTGGGGCCAACGTCCTGACTTTC.

The chain is built from TRBV14 and TRBJ1-1; TRBD1 matches 9 bases. This CDR3 is built from 19 residues. Germline loops: CDR1 SGHDN, CDR2 FVKESK. J was trimmed by 3 bases and V by 1 base; bases with no gene match: 15. CDR3 amino acids: CASSQGRDRGFHLDTEAFF. DNA of the CDR3: TGTGCCAGCAGCCAAGGCCGCGACAGGGGGTTTCATTTGGACACTGAAGCTTTCTTT.

This sequence joins TRBV4-3 and TRBJ1-6, with D unclear. Trimming shortened V by 0 bases and J by 10 bases, and 7 bases separated the two germline ends. CDR3 size: 13 residues. Germline V gene lookup returns CDR1 LGHNA and CDR2 YSLEER. In DNA form, the CDR3 reads TGCGCCAGCAGCCAAGATCCTCAGTCACCCCTCCACTTT. This gives the protein CASSQDPQSPLHF.

This chain joins TRBV7-9 and TRBJ1-4; unclear D gene. V gave up 2 bases and J gave up 7 bases, with 17 bases separating them. Germline lookup yields CDR1 SEHNR and CDR2 FQNEAQ (reference sequence). The CDR3 covers 16 residues. CDR3 protein: CASSLLGPELGEKLFF. The CDR3 DNA is TGTGCCAGCAGCTTATTAGGACCGGAATTGGGTGAAAAACTGTTTTTT.

This clone was detected only once. The chain uses TRBV19 and TRBJ2-1, with a weak D call TRBD2 (5 bases). V was trimmed by 7 bases and J by 2 bases, leaving 15 bases between them. CDR3 size: 15 residues. The germline CDR1 and CDR2 sequences are LNHDA and SQIVND (reference sequence). CDR3 nucleotides: TGTGCCAGTAACGAAGAGGGTCTCACCTACAATGAGCAGTTCTTC. Translation gives CASNEEGLTYNEQFF.

The chain employs TRBV3-1 (or the pseudogene TRBV3-2) and TRBJ1-2; 11 bases line up with TRBD1. The CDR3 is 19 amino acids. Germline V gene data show CDR1 as LGHDT and CDR2 as YNNKEL (reference sequence). The trim removed 1 base at V and 4 bases at J, leaving 14 bases unmatched. As DNA, the CDR3 is TGTGCCAGCAGCCAAGTTCCCCCGGGACAGGGGGTTATTGTCTATGGCTACACCTTC. Residues: CASSQVPPGQGVIVYGYTF.

The rearrangement joins TRBV5-1 to TRBJ1-2; 7 bases line up with TRBD1. The junction had 7 bases not matched to a gene; V was cut back by 4 bases and J by 7 bases. The CDR3 has 13 amino acids. Germline V lookup: CDR1 SGHRS, CDR2 YFSETQ. This chain's CDR3 is CASSAQGERGYTF. CDR3 bases: TGCGCCAGCAGCGCTCAGGGGGAGCGTGGCTACACCTTC.

The chain couples TRBV19 to TRBJ1-2; D not resolved. The CDR3 has 15 amino acids. The germline V gene has CDR1 LNHDA and CDR2 SQIVND (reference sequence). Trimming removed 4 bases from V and 3 bases from J, with 15 bases in between. DNA of the CDR3: TGTGCCAGTAGTAAAGACGGGAATAATGACTATGGCTACACCTTC. It is translated as CASSKDGNNDYGYTF. Variable domain in full (rest from reference TRBV19 and TRBJ1-2): DGGITQSPKYLFRKEGQNVTLSCEQNLNHDAMYWYRQDPGQGLRLIYYSQIVNDFQKGDIAEGYSVSREKKESFPLTVTSAQKNPTAFYLCASSKDGNNDYGYTFGSGTRLTVV.

V usage is TRBV6-1 and J usage is TRBJ1-2; the D is unclear. The V and J ends lost 2 bases and 8 bases respectively, with 9 bases between them. CDR3 length equals 12 residues. Germline V gene sequence: CDR1 MNHNS, CDR2 SASEGT. The CDR3 is CASSERVGGYTF. The CDR3 region has the DNA TGTGCCAGCAGTGAACGAGTGGGGGGCTACACCTTC.

V is TRBV29-1 and J is TRBJ2-7, with 9 bases aligning to TRBD2. The CDR3 consists of 13 residues. The V gene's germline CDR1 is SQVTM and CDR2 ANQGSEA. V trimming: 2 bases; J trimming: 3 bases; junction bases outside the gene matches: 2. The CDR3 DNA follows: TGCAGCGTTGAACTAGCGGGGTTCTACGAGCAGTACTTC. Translated, it gives CSVELAGFYEQYF.

The rearrangement joins TRBV5-1 to TRBJ2-3, with a possible D match to TRBD2 (6 bases). The germline V and J ends were trimmed by 2 bases and 0 bases, with 13 bases remaining between them. CDR3 length: 16 residues. The germline CDR1 and CDR2 sequences are SGHRS and YFSETQ. Here the CDR3 reads CASSFWGGESTDTQYF. The CDR3 DNA sequence: TGCGCCAGCAGCTTTTGGGGCGGGGAAAGCACAGATACGCAGTATTTT.

This chain links TRBV6-5 with TRBJ1-2; D is unclear. The CDR3 runs to 12 residues. With 6 bases removed from V and 8 bases from J, the gap between germline ends came to 13 bases. Germline CDR1 MNHEY, CDR2 SVGAGI. DNA for the CDR3: TGTGCCAGCAGCGCAACTCAAGAAGGCTACACCTTC. Translating gives CASSATQEGYTF.

The chain carries TRBV19 and TRBJ1-6; 8 bases align to TRBD1. J gave up 7 bases and V 10 bases, and 6 bases lay outside the gene matches. Per the germline V gene, CDR1 is LNHDA and CDR2 is SQIVND (reference sequence). The CDR3 covers 13 residues. The CDR3 nucleotides read TGTGCCACCCCGGGACAGGTAAATTCACCCCTCCACTTT. Its protein product is CATPGQVNSPLHF.

This rearrangement joins TRBV7-2 to TRBJ1-3; unclear D gene. V was pared by 2 bases and J by 0 bases, with 8 bases between. The germline CDR1 and CDR2 sequences are SGHTA and FQGNSA. The CDR3 sequence is 15 residues long. This CDR3 reads CASSLSGHSGNTIYF. The CDR3, as DNA: TGTGCCAGCAGCTTATCCGGGCACTCTGGAAACACCATATATTTT. Drawing the rest from reference TRBV7-2 and TRBJ1-3, the complete variable domain is GAGVSQSPSNKVTEKGKDVELRCDPISGHTALYWYRQSLGQGLEFLIYFQGNSAPDKSGLPSDRFSAERTGGSVSTLTIQRTQQEDSAVYLCASSLSGHSGNTIYFGEGSWLTVV.

The chain couples TRBV27 to TRBJ1-6; D is possibly TRBD1 (6 bases). Trimming removed 0 bases at V and 7 bases at J, with 10 bases between. Germline loops: CDR1 MNHEY, CDR2 SMNVEV (reference sequence). This CDR3 is built from 15 residues. CDR3 sequence: CASSLSDRWNSPLHF. In DNA form, the CDR3 reads TGTGCCAGCAGTTTATCAGACAGGTGGAATTCACCCCTCCACTTT.

The chain couples TRBV5-6 to TRBJ2-5; the match to TRBD1 covers 9 bases. The J segment lost 2 bases and the V segment lost 1 base, leaving 9 bases of the junction unmatched. Looked up from germline, CDR1 is SGHDT and CDR2 is YYEEEE. There are 17 residues in the CDR3. DNA of the CDR3: TGTGCCAGCAGCTTGTATTTTTGGGACAGGGTACAAGAGACCCAGTACTTC. It codes for CASSLYFWDRVQETQYF.

J is TRBJ2-3 and V is TRBV2; D is possibly TRBD2 (6 bases). CDR1 and CDR2 (germline): SNHLY, FYNNEI. The CDR3 is made up of 15 amino acids. With 8 bases removed from V and 2 bases from J, the gap between germline ends came to 17 bases. DNA for the CDR3: TGTGCCAGCCTGGGGTTGGCGGGGCACACAGATACGCAGTATTTT. Translating it yields CASLGLAGHTDTQYF.

The gene calls are TRBV5-4 and TRBJ1-2; D is unclear. Germline V CDR1 and CDR2: SGHNT, YYREEE (reference sequence). The CDR3 sequence is 13 residues long. The V gene lost 0 bases and the J gene lost 6 bases, with 9 bases spanning the gap. The chain's CDR3 is CASSLGIKDGYTF. The CDR3 nucleotides read TGTGCCAGCAGCTTGGGCATAAAGGATGGCTACACCTTC.

J is TRBJ2-7 and V is TRBV4-3; 8 bases fit TRBD1. CDR3 size: 13 residues. Trimming took 6 bases from V and 3 from J; bases not matched to a gene: 4. CDR1 and CDR2 from the germline V gene are LGHNA and YSLEER. CDR3: CASSPDRGYEQYF. The CDR3 nucleotides are TGCGCCAGCAGTCCCGACAGGGGCTACGAGCAGTACTTC.

This clone was picked up a small number of times. The chain joins TRBV5-1 to TRBJ1-5; 11 bases match TRBD1. The junction had 3 bases not matched to a gene; V was cut back by 3 bases and J by 4 bases. The CDR3 is 15 amino acids. CDR1 and CDR2 from the germline V gene are SGHRS and YFSETQ. Here the CDR3 reads CASSWGQGENQPQHF. CDR3 in DNA: TGCGCCAGCAGCTGGGGACAGGGGGAGAATCAGCCCCAGCATTTT.

The chain couples TRBV7-6 to TRBJ1-2; D not certain. The ends were cut back, 0 bases at V and 10 bases at J, with 12 bases in the middle. This CDR3 is 13 amino acids long. Germline CDR1 SGHVS, CDR2 FNYEAQ. CDR3 nucleotide sequence: TGTGCCAGCAGCTTAGCGGTCGGAGAGGTCTACACCTTC. It encodes CASSLAVGEVYTF.

The chain combines TRBV3-1 (or the pseudogene TRBV3-2) with TRBJ1-3, with D possibly being TRBD1 (6 bases). The CDR3 loop spans 17 amino acids. With 1 base removed from V and 4 bases from J, the gap between germline ends came to 17 bases. The germline V gene has CDR1 LGHDT and CDR2 YNNKEL (reference sequence). The CDR3: CASSQVINRQAGNTIYF. CDR3 nucleotides: TGTGCCAGCAGCCAAGTGATTAACAGACAGGCGGGAAACACCATATATTTT.

Here the CDR3 reads CGILLTEAFF. The CDR3 bases are TGCGGGATTTTGTTGACTGAAGCTTTCTTT. The V and J genes are TRBV29-1 and TRBJ1-1; D not resolved. CDR1 SQVTM and CDR2 ANQGSEA come from the germline V gene. The CDR3 runs 10 residues.

V usage is TRBV27 and J usage is TRBJ2-3, with TRBD2 matching over 10 bases. The germline CDR1 and CDR2 sequences are MNHEY and SMNVEV (reference sequence). The ends lost 6 bases at V and 4 bases at J; junction bases unmatched: 16. The CDR3 is made up of 18 amino acids. The CDR3 protein is CASRRRPPAGGAPDTQYF. CDR3 nucleotide sequence: TGTGCCAGCAGGAGACGGCCTCCAGCGGGGGGGGCCCCAGATACGCAGTATTTT.

The chain joins TRBV30 to TRBJ1-1; D unresolved. Germline CDR1 and CDR2: GTSNPN and SVGIG (reference sequence). The V end was cut by 3 bases, the J end by 1 base, with 9 bases between. This CDR3 is 13 amino acids long. The CDR3 loop is CAWSSESNTEAFF. The CDR3 DNA reads TGTGCCTGGAGCTCGGAGTCGAACACTGAAGCTTTCTTT.

This chain connects TRBV7-2 to TRBJ2-1, with a weak D call TRBD2 (7 bases). CDR3 length: 18 amino acids. The germline V gene has CDR1 SGHTA and CDR2 FQGNSA. The germline V and J ends were trimmed by 6 bases and 9 bases, with 30 bases remaining between them. The DNA for the CDR3 is TGTGCCAGCAGTTTTCCCCGCGGGGGCGGGGGTCAACAGGGTGAGCAGTTCTTC. Translation: CASSFPRGGGGQQGEQFF.

This clone was seen only a few times. In nucleotides, the CDR3 is TGCGCCAGGATATTACCCGGGACTAGCGGCTCCTACAATGAGCAGTTCTTC. Residues: CARILPGTSGSYNEQFF. This chain connects TRBV10-1 to TRBJ2-1, with 11 bases lining up with TRBD2. V was clipped by 9 bases and J by 0 bases; unmatched bases: 10. The germline V gene has CDR1 WNHNN and CDR2 SYGVQD (reference sequence). The CDR3 spans 17 residues.

The chain is built from TRBV7-9 and TRBJ1-1, with unresolved D. Trimming shortened V by 6 bases and J by 4 bases, and 9 bases separated the two germline ends. This CDR3 contains 12 residues. CDR1 SEHNR and CDR2 FQNEAQ come from the germline V gene (reference sequence). CDR3 in amino acids: CASRGWGTEAFF. The CDR3 DNA follows: TGTGCCAGCAGGGGCTGGGGCACTGAAGCTTTCTTT.

This clone was seen just once. The V call is TRBV5-1, the J call TRBJ2-2; 7 bases match TRBD1. The CDR3 length is 14 residues. V shed 3 bases and J 7 bases; nucleotides not matched to a gene: 6. Germline loops: CDR1 SGHRS, CDR2 YFSETQ. CDR3 DNA: TGCGCCAGCAGCTCACAGGGGAAGGGCGGGGAGCTGTTTTTT. Translation: CASSSQGKGGELFF.

The J gene is TRBJ1-2, the V gene TRBV3-1 (or the pseudogene TRBV3-2); TRBD1 matches at 8 bases. Germline values: CDR1 LGHDT, CDR2 YNNKEL (reference sequence). V lost 1 base, J lost 6 bases, and 4 bases stayed unmatched. The CDR3 sequence is 14 residues long. The CDR3 bases are TGTGCCAGCAGCCAAGCCGCCAGGGGGCATGGCTACACCTTC. It codes for CASSQAARGHGYTF.

V usage is TRBV7-3 and J usage is TRBJ2-2; D is uncertain. This CDR3 contains 14 residues. Germline CDR1 is SGHTA and CDR2 is FQGTGA. V gave up 3 bases and J gave up 0 bases, with 5 bases separating them. The CDR3 DNA is TGTGCCAGCAGCTTTGCAGCGAACACCGGGGAGCTGTTTTTT. This gives the protein CASSFAANTGELFF.

The rearrangement uses TRBV7-9 and TRBJ1-5; maybe TRBD1 (5 bases). The germline gives CDR1 SEHNR, CDR2 FQNEAQ (reference sequence). Trimming pared 10 bases from V and 3 bases from J, leaving 10 bases between. CDR3 length: 12 residues. CDR3 protein: CAIQTANQPQHF. CDR3 bases: TGTGCCATTCAGACAGCCAATCAGCCCCAGCATTTT.